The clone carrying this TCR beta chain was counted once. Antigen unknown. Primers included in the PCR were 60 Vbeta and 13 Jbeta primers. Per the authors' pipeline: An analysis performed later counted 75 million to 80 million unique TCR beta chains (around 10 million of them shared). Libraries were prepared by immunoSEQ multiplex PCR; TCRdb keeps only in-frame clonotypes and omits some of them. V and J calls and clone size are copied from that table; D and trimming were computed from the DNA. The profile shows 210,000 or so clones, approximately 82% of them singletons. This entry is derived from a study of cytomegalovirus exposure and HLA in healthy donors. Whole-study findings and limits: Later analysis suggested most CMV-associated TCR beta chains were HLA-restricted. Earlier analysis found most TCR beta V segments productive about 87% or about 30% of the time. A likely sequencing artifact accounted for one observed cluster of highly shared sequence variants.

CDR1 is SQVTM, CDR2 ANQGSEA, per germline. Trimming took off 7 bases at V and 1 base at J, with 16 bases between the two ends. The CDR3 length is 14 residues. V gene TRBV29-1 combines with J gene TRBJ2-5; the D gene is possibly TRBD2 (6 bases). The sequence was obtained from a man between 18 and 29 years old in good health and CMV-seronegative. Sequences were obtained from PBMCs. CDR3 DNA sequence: TGCAGCGCCGGTGGCGGGGTGGGCCAAGAGACCCAGTACTTC. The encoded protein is CSAGGGVGQETQYF.